The clone carrying this TCR beta chain was detected only a few times. At the DNA level, this CDR3 is encoded by other sequences in the same sample as well. This entry is derived from a study of blood T cell repertoires in COVID-19. Overall study context: Italy, Spain and the United States were the sources of the convalescent and acute COVID-19 samples. PBMCs, B-cell-depleted T cells, or T cells were the source of the cDNA or gDNA that made up the material.

Authors' data handling: Using reference gene primer amplification, nucleated cell counts were estimated. Clones were read by immunoSEQ multiplex PCR, and TCRdb kept only the in-frame ones, dropping some. V and J calls and clone size come straight from that table; D and trimming were deduced from the DNA. The sample consists of 230,000 or so clones, approximately 84% of them appearing once. The TCR originated in a man aged 50 to 59 with active or convalescent COVID-19. The source material was peripheral blood.

The CDR3 here is CASSLATGGNSPLHF. The DNA for the CDR3 is TGCGCCAGCAGCTTGGCTACGGGAGGCAATTCACCCCTCCACTTT. The V gene is TRBV5-1, the J gene TRBJ1-6; D is unclear. Germline-derived CDR1 and CDR2 are SGHRS and YFSETQ. Between the trimmed V and J ends, which lost 0 bases and 7 bases, there was a span of 11 bases. There are 15 residues in the CDR3.